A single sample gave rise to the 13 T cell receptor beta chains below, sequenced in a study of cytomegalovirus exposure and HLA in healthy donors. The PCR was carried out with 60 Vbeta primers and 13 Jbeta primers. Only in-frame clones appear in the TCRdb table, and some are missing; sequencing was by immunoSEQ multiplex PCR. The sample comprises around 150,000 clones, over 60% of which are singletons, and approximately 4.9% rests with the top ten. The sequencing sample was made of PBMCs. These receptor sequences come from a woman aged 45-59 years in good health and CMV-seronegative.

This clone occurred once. The CDR3 is CASSGAGITDTQYF. The CDR3 DNA is TGTGCCAGCAGCGGGGCAGGGATCACAGATACGCAGTATTTT. This sequence joins TRBV11-2 and TRBJ2-3; tentatively, D is TRBD1 (5 bases). This CDR3 comprises 14 residues. V lost 5 bases, J lost 2 bases, and 11 bases lay in between. The germline V gene has CDR1 SGHAT and CDR2 FQNNGV.

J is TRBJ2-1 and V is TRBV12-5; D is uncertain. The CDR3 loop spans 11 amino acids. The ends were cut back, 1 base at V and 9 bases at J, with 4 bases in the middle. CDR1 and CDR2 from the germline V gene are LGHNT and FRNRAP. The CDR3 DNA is TGTGCTAGTGGTTTGGATCTTGAGCAGTTCTTC. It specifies CASGLDLEQFF.

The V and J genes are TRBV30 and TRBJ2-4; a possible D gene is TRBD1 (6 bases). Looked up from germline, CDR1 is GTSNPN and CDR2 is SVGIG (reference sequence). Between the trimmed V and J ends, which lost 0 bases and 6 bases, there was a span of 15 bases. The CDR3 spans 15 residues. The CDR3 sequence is CAWSVWDIGPNIQYF. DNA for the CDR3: TGTGCCTGGAGTGTCTGGGACATTGGACCAAACATTCAGTACTTC.

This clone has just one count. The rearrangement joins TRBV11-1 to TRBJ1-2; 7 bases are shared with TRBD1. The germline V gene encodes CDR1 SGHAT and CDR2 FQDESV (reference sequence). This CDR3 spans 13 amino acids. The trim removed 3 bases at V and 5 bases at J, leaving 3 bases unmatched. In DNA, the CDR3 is TGTGCCAGCAGCTTGGAGGGGGCTTATGGCTACACCTTC. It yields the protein CASSLEGAYGYTF.

CDR3 in amino acids: CASRYTGTEEETQYF. The CDR3 DNA sequence: TGTGCCAGCAGATATACCGGGACAGAGGAAGAGACCCAGTACTTC. The chain links TRBV7-2 to TRBJ2-5, with TRBD1 matching 7 bases. Trimming removed 6 bases from V and 3 bases from J; junction bases left unmatched: 10. CDR1 is SGHTA and CDR2 is FQGNSA in the germline V gene. The CDR3 runs 15 residues. The full variable domain, completed using reference TRBV7-2 and TRBJ2-5, is GAGVSQSPSNKVTEKGKDVELRCDPISGHTALYWYRQSLGQGLEFLIYFQGNSAPDKSGLPSDRFSAERTGGSVSTLTIQRTQQEDSAVYLCASRYTGTEEETQYFGPGTRLLVL.

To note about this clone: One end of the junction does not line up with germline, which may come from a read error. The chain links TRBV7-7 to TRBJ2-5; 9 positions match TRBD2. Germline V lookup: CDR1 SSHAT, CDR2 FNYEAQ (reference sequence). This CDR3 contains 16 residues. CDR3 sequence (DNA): TGTGCTAGCACCTTAAACGCGGGGGGGCAGGGAGAGACCCAGTACTTC. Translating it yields CASTLNAGGQGETQYF.

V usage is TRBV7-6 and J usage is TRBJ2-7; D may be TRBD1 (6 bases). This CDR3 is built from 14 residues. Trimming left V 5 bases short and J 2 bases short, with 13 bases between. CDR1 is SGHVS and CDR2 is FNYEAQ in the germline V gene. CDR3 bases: TGTGCCAGCAGCCAATTCACAGGGACCTACGAGCAGTACTTC. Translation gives CASSQFTGTYEQYF.

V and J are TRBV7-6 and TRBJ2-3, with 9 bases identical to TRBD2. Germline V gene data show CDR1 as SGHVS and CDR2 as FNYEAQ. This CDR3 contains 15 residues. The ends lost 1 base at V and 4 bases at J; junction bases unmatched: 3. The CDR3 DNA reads TGTGCCAGCAGCTTAGTGGGACTAGCATCAGATACGCAGTATTTT. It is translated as CASSLVGLASDTQYF.

CDR3 bases: TGCGCCAGCAGCTTTAGGCAGGAGAACACCGGGGAGCTGTTTTTT. Protein product: CASSFRQENTGELFF. J is TRBJ2-2 and V is TRBV5-1, with D unclear. V was clipped by 2 bases and J by 1 base, with 9 bases between them. This CDR3 is built from 15 residues. Germline CDR1 and CDR2: SGHRS and YFSETQ.

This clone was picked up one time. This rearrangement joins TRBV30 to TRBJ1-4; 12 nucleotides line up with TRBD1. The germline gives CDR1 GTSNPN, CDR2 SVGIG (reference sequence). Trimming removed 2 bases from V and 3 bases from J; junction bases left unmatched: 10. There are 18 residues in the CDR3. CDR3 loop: CAWSRTRDRGLPNEKLFF. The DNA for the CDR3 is TGTGCCTGGAGTAGGACAAGGGACAGGGGGCTTCCTAATGAAAAACTGTTTTTT.

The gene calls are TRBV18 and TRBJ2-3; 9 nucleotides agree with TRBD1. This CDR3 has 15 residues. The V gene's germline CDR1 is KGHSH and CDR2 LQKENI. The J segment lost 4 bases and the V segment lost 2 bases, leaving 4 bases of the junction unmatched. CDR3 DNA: TGTGCCAGCTCACCAACAGGACAGGGGTCAGATACGCAGTATTTT. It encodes CASSPTGQGSDTQYF. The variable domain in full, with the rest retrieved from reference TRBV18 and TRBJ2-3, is NAGVMQNPRHLVRRRGQEARLRCSPMKGHSHVYWYRQLPEEGLKFMVYLQKENIIDESGMPKERFSAEFPKEGPSILRIQQVVRGDSAAYFCASSPTGQGSDTQYFGPGTRLTVL.

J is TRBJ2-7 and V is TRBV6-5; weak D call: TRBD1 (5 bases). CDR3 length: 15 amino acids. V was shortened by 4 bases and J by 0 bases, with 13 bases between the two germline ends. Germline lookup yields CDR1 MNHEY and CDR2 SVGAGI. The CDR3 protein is CASSCRPGYSYEQYF. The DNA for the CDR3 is TGTGCCAGCAGTTGCCGCCCAGGGTACTCCTACGAGCAGTACTTC.

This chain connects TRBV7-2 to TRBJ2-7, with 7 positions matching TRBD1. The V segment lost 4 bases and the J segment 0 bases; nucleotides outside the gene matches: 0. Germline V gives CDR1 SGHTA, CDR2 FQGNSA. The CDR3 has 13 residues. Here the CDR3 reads CASSWDSSYEQYF. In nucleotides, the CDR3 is TGTGCCAGCAGCTGGGACAGCTCCTACGAGCAGTACTTC.